A selection of T cell receptor beta chains follows, all from one sample in a study of cytomegalovirus exposure and HLA in healthy donors. The assay was immunoSEQ multiplex PCR, and TCRdb's table has in-frame clones only and misses some. Here the sample spans about 180,000 clones, just over 75% being singletons. Sample: PBMCs. The receptors come from a man aged 18 to 30 in good health and CMV-seronegative. The CDR3 runs from the conserved cysteine through the conserved F or W. Fields, in order: CDR3 length, V gene, J gene, CDR3 protein.

length: 13; V: TRBV10-3; J: TRBJ2-7; CDR3: CAIRVSKSYEQYF
length: 13; V: TRBV7-2; J: TRBJ2-2; CDR3: CASRVRETGELFF
length: 14; V: TRBV19; J: TRBJ1-4; CDR3: CASRTGARNEKLFF
length: 19; V: TRBV7-8; J: TRBJ2-1; CDR3: CASSFNIWTSGRLYNEQFF
length: 16; V: TRBV6-6; J: TRBJ2-7; CDR3: CASSYLAIGSVYEQYF
length: 14; V: TRBV9; J: TRBJ1-1; CDR3: CASSEPGGMTEAFF
length: 13; V: TRBV25-1; J: TRBJ2-7; CDR3: CASSDLGTGEQYF
length: 13; V: TRBV19; J: TRBJ1-5; CDR3: CASSTRRDQPQHF
length: 17; V: TRBV15; J: TRBJ2-1; CDR3: CATSRAGGGYGGNEQFF
length: 13; V: TRBV29-1; J: TRBJ2-5; CDR3: CSVRRGSQETQYF
length: 14; V: TRBV19; J: TRBJ2-7; CDR3: CASRSAGPPYEQYF
length: 14; V: TRBV28; J: TRBJ1-4; CDR3: CASSQDRVGEKLFF
length: 15; V: TRBV4-3; J: TRBJ2-7; CDR3: CASSQGQGEAYEQYF
length: 14; V: TRBV6-1; J: TRBJ1-2; CDR3: CASRRTGHGYGYTF
length: 15; V: TRBV14; J: TRBJ2-5; CDR3: CASSQSIALKETQYF
length: 14; V: TRBV5-1; J: TRBJ1-2; CDR3: CASRPQGADYGYTF
length: 15; V: TRBV18; J: TRBJ1-5; CDR3: CASSPQGQRNQPQHF
length: 12; V: TRBV6-5; J: TRBJ1-6; CDR3: CATGTGNSPLHF
length: 15; V: TRBV7-9; J: TRBJ2-7; CDR3: CASSWGGTSGPQQYF
length: 14; V: TRBV6-5; J: TRBJ1-1; CDR3: CASSFEPGVTEAFF
length: 13; V: TRBV4-3; J: TRBJ2-7; CDR3: CASSQDTVREQYF
length: 17; V: TRBV7-2; J: TRBJ2-2; CDR3: CASSPGGAPSGGGELFF
length: 15; V: TRBV30; J: TRBJ1-2; CDR3: CAWSLGTGGTGGYTF
length: 14; V: TRBV7-3; J: TRBJ1-1; CDR3: CASSLTGVGTEAFF
length: 15; V: TRBV5-1; J: TRBJ2-2; CDR3: CASRAGTPNTGELFF
length: 15; V: TRBV5-1; J: TRBJ2-7; CDR3: CASSPATGGRYEQYF
length: 12; V: TRBV25-1; J: TRBJ1-6; CDR3: CASKRPNSPLHF
length: 13; V: TRBV5-6; J: TRBJ1-2; CDR3: CASRPQGNYGYTF
length: 13; V: TRBV29-1; J: TRBJ1-1; CDR3: CSVATGLNTEAFF
length: 14; V: TRBV4-2; J: TRBJ2-7; CDR3: CASSPGTSGGTRYF
length: 14; V: TRBV7-2; J: TRBJ2-5; CDR3: CASGGDGTSGRKYF
length: 19; V: TRBV7-9; J: TRBJ2-2; CDR3: CASSRPKTGTSDYTGELFF
length: 12; V: TRBV10-1; J: TRBJ1-6; CDR3: CANDRVYSPLHF
length: 15; V: TRBV4-3; J: TRBJ2-7; CDR3: CASSQKRDRGREQYF
length: 14; V: TRBV6-6; J: TRBJ1-2; CDR3: CASRLPGQHYGYTF
length: 12; V: TRBV29-1; J: TRBJ1-2; CDR3: CSVGTGNYGYTF
length: 14; V: TRBV4-1; J: TRBJ1-1; CDR3: CASSLTTLGLEAFF
length: 15; V: TRBV5-6; J: TRBJ1-2; CDR3: CASSDPRGIDYGYTF
length: 16; V: TRBV19; J: TRBJ2-1; CDR3: CASSIATGGTYNEQFF
length: 16; V: TRBV7-3; J: TRBJ2-3; CDR3: CASSLGQGAGGGTQYF
length: 13; V: TRBV2; J: TRBJ1-2; CDR3: CASRGTGTVDYTF
length: 12; V: TRBV7-9; J: TRBJ2-7; CDR3: CASSYRVGEQYF
length: 14; V: TRBV6-4; J: TRBJ1-4; CDR3: CARIQQGGGEKLFF
length: 13; V: TRBV30; J: TRBJ1-5; CDR3: CAWSVSRGRPQHF
length: 12; V: TRBV29-1; J: TRBJ2-7; CDR3: CSVIGGEYEQYF
length: 19; V: TRBV2; J: TRBJ1-2; CDR3: CAMTSSPIWTEQGVYGYTF
length: 14; V: TRBV6-1; J: TRBJ2-7; CDR3: CASSEGGAPYEQYF
length: 17; V: TRBV18; J: TRBJ1-5; CDR3: CASSPEAGGLSYQPQHF
length: 12; V: TRBV7-9; J: TRBJ2-7; CDR3: CSGGAGLYEQYF
length: 12; V: TRBV29-1; J: TRBJ1-1; CDR3: CSVERGQGSAFF
length: 13; V: TRBV5-4; J: TRBJ2-1; CDR3: CASSFHMGPRKFF
length: 13; V: TRBV29-1; J: TRBJ1-4; CDR3: CSGGDRVNEKLFF